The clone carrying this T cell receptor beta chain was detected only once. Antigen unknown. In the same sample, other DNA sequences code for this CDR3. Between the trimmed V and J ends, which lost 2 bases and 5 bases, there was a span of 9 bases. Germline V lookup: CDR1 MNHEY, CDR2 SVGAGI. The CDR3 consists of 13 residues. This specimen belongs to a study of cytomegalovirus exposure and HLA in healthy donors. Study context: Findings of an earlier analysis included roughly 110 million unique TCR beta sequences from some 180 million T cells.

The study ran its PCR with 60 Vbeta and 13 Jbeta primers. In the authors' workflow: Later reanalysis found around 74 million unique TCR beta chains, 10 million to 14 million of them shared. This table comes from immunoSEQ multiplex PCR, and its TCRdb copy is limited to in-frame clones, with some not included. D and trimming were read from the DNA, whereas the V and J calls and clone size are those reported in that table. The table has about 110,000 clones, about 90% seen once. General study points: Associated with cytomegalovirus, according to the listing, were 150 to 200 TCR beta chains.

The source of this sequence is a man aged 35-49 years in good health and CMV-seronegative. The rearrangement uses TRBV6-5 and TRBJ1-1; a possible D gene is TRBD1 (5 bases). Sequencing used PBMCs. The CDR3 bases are TGTGCCAGCAGTTACCTCGGGGGGACTGAAGCTTTCTTT. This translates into CASSYLGGTEAFF.